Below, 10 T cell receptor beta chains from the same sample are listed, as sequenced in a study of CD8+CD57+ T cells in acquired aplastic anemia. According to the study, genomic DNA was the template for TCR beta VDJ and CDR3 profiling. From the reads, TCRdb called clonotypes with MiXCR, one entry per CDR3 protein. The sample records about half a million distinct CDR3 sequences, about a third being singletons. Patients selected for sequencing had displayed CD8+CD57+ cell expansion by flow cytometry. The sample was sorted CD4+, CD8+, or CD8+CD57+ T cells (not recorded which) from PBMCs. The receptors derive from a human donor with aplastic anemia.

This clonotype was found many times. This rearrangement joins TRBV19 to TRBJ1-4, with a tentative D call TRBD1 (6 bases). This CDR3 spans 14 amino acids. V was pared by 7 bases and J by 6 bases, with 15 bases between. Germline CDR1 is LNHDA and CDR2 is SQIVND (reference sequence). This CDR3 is CASNRLGGDEKLFF. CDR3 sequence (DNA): TGTGCCAGTAACCGTTTAGGGGGAGATGAAAAACTGTTTTTT.

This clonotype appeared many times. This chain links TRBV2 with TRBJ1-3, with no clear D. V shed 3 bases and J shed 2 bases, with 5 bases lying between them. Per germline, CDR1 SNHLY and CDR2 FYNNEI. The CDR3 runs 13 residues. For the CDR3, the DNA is TGTGCCAGCAGTGAGGTAGCTGGAAACACCATATATTTT. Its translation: CASSEVAGNTIYF.

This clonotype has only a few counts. In DNA, the CDR3 is TGCGCCAGCAGCGGTCGCGATGAGACCCAGTACTTC. Translated: CASSGRDETQYF. This chain uses TRBV5-1 with TRBJ2-5; D unclear. Germline assignment: CDR1 SGHRS and CDR2 YFSETQ. The CDR3 totals 12 residues. The germline V and J ends were trimmed by 4 bases and 5 bases, with 9 bases remaining between them.

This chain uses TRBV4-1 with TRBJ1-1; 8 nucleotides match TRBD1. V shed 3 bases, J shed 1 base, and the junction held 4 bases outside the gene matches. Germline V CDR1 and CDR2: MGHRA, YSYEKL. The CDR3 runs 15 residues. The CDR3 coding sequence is TGCGCCAGCAGCCACCTCGGACAGGGGAACACTGAAGCTTTCTTT. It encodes CASSHLGQGNTEAFF.

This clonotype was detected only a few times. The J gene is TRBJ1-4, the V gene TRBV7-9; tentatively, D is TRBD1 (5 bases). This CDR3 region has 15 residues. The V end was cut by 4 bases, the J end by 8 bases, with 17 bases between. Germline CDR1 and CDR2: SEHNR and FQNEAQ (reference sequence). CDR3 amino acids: CASSSPPGRREKLFF. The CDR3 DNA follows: TGTGCCAGCAGCTCCCCGCCAGGGAGGCGAGAAAAACTGTTTTTT.

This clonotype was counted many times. CDR3 nucleotides: TGTGCCAGCAGCTGGACACCGCTTAACTATGGCTACACCTTC. Protein product: CASSWTPLNYGYTF. This rearrangement joins TRBV12-3 or TRBV12-4 to TRBJ1-2; weak D call: TRBD1 (5 bases). Deletions cut 6 bases from V and 1 base from J, with 12 bases between. The CDR3 length is 14 residues.

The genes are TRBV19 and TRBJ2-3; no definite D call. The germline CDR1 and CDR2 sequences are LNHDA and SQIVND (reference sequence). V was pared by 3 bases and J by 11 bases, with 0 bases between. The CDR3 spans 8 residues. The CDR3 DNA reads TGTGCCAGTAGTATGCAGTATTTT. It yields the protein CASSMQYF.

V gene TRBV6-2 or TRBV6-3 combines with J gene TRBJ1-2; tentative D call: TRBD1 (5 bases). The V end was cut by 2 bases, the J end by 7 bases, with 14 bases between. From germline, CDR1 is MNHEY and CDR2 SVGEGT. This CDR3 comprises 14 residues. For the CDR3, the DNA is TGTGCCAGCAGTTACCCCCAGGGCAGAGGTGGCTACACCTTC. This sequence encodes CASSYPQGRGGYTF.

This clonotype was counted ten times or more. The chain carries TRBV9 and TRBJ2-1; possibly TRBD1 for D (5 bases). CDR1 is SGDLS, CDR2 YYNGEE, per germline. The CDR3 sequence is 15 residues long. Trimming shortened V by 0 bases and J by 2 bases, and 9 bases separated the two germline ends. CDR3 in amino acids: CASSVEGATYNEQFF. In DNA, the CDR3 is TGTGCCAGCAGCGTAGAAGGGGCGACCTACAATGAGCAGTTCTTC.

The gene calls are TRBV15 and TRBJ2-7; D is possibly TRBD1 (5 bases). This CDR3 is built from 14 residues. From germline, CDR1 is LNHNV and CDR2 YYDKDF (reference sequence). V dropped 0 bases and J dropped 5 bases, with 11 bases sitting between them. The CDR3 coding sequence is TGTGCCACCAGCAGAGATCCAGGGATCCACGAGCAGTACTTC. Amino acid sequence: CATSRDPGIHEQYF.